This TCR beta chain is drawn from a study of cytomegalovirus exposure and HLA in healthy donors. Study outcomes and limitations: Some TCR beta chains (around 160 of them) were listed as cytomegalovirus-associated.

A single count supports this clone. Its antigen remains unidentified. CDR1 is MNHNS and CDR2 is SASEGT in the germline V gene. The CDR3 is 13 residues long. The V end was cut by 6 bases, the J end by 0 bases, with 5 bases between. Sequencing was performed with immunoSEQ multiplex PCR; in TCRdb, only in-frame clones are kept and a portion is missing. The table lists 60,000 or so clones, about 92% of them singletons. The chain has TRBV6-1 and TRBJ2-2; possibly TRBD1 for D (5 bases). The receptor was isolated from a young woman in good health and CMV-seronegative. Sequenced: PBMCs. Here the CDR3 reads CASRDTNTGELFF. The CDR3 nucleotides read TGTGCCAGCAGGGACACGAACACCGGGGAGCTGTTTTTT.